Many counts were recorded for the clone carrying this T cell receptor (beta chain). Its antigen is not known. This sample was included in a study of T-cell reconstitution after alpha-beta-depleted transplantation in children. Whole-study findings and limits: Newly produced T cells mostly accounted for T-cell counts and diversity one year post-transplant. At day 60, the high TCRbeta diversity found in some patients originated from recipient T cells and thymic progenitors that had survived. Reportedly, roughly two months post-transplant, alpha-beta T cells arose from several hundred expanded graft clones.

CDR3 length equals 18 residues. J gave up 1 base and V 5 bases, and 13 bases lay outside the gene matches. Germline V gives CDR1 MGHDK, CDR2 SYGVNS. Preparation of the TCRbeta library was carried out with unique molecular identifiers. One entry per CDR3 protein results from TCRdb running MiXCR on the PCR reads. Of some 600,000 distinct CDR3 sequences in the sample, over 10% were seen once. The sample was PBMCs, mostly from graft donor cells, taken 360 days after TCRalphabeta/CD19-depleted stem cell transplant. The chain has TRBV25-1 and TRBJ2-7, with 11 bases lining up with TRBD2. The clonotype originates from a male patient between 5 and 17 years old who had a stem cell transplant for acute myeloid leukemia, so the T cells may come from the graft donor. DNA of the CDR3: TGTGCCAGCAGTTACTCCATGCTAGCGGGAGGCGGTTCCTACGAGCAGTACTTC. Its protein product is CASSYSMLAGGGSYEQYF.